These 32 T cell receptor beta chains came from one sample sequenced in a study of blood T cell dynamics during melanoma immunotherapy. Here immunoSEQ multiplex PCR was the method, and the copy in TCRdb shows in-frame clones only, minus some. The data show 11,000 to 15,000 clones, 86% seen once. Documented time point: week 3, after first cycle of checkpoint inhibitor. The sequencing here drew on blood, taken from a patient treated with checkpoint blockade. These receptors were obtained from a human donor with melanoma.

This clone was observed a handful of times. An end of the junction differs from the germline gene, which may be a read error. The CDR3 region has the DNA TGTGCCAGCCGGAAGTTCGGGCAGCTCCAGCATTTT. It encodes CASRKFGQLQHF. The chain couples TRBV6-7 to TRBJ1-5; unclear D gene. TRBV6-7 qualifies as an ORF whose function is uncertain. This CDR3 is built from 12 residues.

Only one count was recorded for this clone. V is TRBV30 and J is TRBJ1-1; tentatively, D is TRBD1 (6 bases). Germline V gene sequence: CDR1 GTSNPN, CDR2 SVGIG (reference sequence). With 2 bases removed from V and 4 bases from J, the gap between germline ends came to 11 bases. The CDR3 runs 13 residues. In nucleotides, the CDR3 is TGTGCCTGGAGTAGTACAGGGAGCACTGAAGCTTTCTTT. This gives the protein CAWSSTGSTEAFF. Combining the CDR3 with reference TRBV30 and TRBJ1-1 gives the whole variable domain SQTIHQWPATLVQPVGSPLSLECTVEGTSNPNLYWYRQAAGRGLQLLFYSVGIGQISSEVPQNLSASRPQDRQFILSSKKLLLSDSGFYLCAWSSTGSTEAFFGQGTRLTVV.

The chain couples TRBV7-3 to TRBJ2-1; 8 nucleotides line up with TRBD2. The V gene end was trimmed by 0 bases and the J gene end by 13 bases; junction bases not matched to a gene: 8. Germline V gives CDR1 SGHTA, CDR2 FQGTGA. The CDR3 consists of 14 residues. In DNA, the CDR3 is TGTGCCAGCAGCTTAACAGGGACTAGTCCTGCTCAGTTCTTC. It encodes CASSLTGTSPAQFF.

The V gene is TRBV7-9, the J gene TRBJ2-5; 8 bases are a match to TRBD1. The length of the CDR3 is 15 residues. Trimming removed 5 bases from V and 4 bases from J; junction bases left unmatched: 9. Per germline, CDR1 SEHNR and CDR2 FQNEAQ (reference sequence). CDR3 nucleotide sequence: TGTGCCAGCAGCCCCGACAGGGGTGAAGGAGAGACCCAGTACTTC. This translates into CASSPDRGEGETQYF.

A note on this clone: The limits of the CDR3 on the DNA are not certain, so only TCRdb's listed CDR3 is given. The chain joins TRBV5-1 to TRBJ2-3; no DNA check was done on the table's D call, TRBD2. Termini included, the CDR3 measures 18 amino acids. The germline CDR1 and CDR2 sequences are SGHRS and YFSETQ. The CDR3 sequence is CASSFGNGSRVGTDTQYF.

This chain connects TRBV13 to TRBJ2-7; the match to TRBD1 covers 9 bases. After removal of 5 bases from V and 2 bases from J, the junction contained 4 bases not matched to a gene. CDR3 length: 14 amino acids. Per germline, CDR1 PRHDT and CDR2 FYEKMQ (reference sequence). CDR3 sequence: CASSADRGPYEQYF. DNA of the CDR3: TGTGCCAGCAGCGCGGACAGGGGACCCTACGAGCAGTACTTC.

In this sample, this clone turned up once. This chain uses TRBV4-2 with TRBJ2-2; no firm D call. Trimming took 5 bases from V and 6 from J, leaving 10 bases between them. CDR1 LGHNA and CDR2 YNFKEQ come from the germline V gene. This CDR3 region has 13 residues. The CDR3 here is CASSTEVSGELFF. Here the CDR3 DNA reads TGTGCCAGCAGCACAGAGGTTTCCGGGGAGCTGTTTTTT.

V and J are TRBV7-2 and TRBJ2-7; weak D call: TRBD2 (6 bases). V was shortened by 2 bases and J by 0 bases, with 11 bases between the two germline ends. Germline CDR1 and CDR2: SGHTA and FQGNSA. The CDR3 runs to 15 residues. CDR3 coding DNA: TGTGCCAGCAGCTTATACGGGGGTGACTCCTACGAGCAGTACTTC. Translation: CASSLYGGDSYEQYF.

In nucleotides, the CDR3 is TGTGCCAGCAGCGTCTGGAACACCGGGGAGCTGTTTTTT. It is translated as CASSVWNTGELFF. The gene calls are TRBV9 and TRBJ2-2, with D hard to call. Germline assignment: CDR1 SGDLS and CDR2 YYNGEE. V gave up 2 bases and J gave up 1 base, with 3 bases separating them. This CDR3 is 13 amino acids long.

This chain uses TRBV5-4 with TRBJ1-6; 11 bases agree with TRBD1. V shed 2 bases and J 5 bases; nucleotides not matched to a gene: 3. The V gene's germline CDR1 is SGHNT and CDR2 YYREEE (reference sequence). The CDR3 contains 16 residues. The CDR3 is CASSLRDRGNNSPLHF. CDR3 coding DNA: TGTGCCAGCAGCTTACGGGACAGGGGGAATAATTCACCCCTCCACTTT.

The CDR3 nucleotides are TGTGCCAGTACCATCGTAGGGGGGACAGTCACCGGGGAGCTGTTTTTT. It codes for CASTIVGGTVTGELFF. This chain connects TRBV19 to TRBJ2-2, with D tentatively TRBD1 (7 bases). The germline V and J ends were trimmed by 7 bases and 4 bases, with 19 bases remaining between them. The CDR3 contains 16 residues. Germline V gives CDR1 LNHDA, CDR2 SQIVND (reference sequence).

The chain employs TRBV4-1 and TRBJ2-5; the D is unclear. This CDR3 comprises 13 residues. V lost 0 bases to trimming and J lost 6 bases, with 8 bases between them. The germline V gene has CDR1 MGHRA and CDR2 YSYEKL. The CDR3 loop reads CASSQEGIQTQYF. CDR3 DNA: TGCGCCAGCAGCCAAGAGGGAATTCAGACCCAGTACTTC.

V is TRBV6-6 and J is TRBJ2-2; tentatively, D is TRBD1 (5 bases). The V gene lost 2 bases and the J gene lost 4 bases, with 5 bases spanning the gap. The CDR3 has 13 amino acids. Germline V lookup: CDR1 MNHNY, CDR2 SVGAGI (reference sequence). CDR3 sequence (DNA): TGTGCCAGCAGTTACAGGGGCACCGGGGAGCTGTTTTTT. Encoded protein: CASSYRGTGELFF.

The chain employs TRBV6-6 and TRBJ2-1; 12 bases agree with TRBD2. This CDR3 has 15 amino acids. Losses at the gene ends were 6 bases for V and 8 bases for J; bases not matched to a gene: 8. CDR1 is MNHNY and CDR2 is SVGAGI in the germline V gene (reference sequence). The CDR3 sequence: CASSPRLAGAYEQFF. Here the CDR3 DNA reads TGTGCCAGCAGCCCTAGACTAGCGGGAGCCTATGAGCAGTTCTTC.

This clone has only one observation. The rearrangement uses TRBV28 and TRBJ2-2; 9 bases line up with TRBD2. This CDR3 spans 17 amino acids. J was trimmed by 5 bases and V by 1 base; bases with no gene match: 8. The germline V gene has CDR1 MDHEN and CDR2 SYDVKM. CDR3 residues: CASSLLMVLAGTGELFF. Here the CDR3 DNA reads TGTGCCAGCAGTTTATTAATGGTTCTAGCGGGGACCGGGGAGCTGTTTTTT. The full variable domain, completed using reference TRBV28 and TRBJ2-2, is DVKVTQSSRYLVKRTGEKVFLECVQDMDHENMFWYRQDPGLGLRLIYFSYDVKMKEKGDIPEGYSVSREKKERFSLILESASTNQTSMYLCASSLLMVLAGTGELFFGEGSRLTVL.

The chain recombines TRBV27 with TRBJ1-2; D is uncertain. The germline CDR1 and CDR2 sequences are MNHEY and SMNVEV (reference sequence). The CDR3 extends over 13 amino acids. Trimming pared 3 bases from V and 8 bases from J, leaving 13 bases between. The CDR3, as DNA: TGTGCCAGCAGTTTCCGTCGACTTGGGGGCTACACCTTC. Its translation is CASSFRRLGGYTF.

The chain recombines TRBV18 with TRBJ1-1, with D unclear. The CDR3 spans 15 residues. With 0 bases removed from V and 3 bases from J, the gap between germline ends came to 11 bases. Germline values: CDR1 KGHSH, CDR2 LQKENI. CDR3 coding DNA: TGTGCCAGCTCACCACCGATGGGAGCGGACACTGAAGCTTTCTTT. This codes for CASSPPMGADTEAFF.

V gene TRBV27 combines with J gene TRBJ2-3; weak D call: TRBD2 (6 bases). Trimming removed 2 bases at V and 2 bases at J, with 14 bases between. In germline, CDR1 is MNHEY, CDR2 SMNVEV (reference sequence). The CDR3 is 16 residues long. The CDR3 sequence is CASSLMSSEYTDTQYF. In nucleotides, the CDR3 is TGTGCCAGCAGTTTAATGTCTAGCGAGTACACAGATACGCAGTATTTT.

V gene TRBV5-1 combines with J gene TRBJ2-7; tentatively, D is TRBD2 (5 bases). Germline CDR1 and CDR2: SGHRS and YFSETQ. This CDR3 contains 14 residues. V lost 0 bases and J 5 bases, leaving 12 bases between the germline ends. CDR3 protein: CASSLGGSPNEQYF. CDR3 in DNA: TGCGCCAGCAGCTTGGGAGGGTCCCCCAACGAGCAGTACTTC.

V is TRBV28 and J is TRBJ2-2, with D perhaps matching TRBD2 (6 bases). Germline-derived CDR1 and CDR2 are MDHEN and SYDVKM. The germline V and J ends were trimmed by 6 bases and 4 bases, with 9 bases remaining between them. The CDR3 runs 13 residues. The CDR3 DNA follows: TGTGCCAGCAGCGGCGGGGTCACCGGGGAGCTGTTTTTT. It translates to CASSGGVTGELFF.

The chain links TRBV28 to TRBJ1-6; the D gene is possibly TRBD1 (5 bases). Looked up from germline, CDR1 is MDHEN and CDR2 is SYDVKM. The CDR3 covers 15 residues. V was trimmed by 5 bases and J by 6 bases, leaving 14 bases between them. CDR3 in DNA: TGTGCCAGCAGTGTGGAGGGGCTAAGTAATTCACCCCTCCACTTT. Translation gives CASSVEGLSNSPLHF.

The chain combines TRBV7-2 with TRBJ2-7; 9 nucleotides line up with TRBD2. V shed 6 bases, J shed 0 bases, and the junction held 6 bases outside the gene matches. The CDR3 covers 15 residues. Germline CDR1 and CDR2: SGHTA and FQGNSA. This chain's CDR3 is CASRIAGVSSYEQYF. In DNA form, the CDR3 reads TGTGCCAGCAGAATAGCGGGAGTCAGCTCCTACGAGCAGTACTTC. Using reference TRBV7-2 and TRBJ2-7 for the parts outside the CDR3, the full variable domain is GAGVSQSPSNKVTEKGKDVELRCDPISGHTALYWYRQSLGQGLEFLIYFQGNSAPDKSGLPSDRFSAERTGGSVSTLTIQRTQQEDSAVYLCASRIAGVSSYEQYFGPGTRLTVT.

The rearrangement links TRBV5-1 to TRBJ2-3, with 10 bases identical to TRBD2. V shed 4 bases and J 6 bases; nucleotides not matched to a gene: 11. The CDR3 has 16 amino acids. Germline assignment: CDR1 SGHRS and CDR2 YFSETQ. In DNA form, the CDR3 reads TGCGCCAGCAGCCCGGGTCTAGCGGGAGCCCGGGATACGCAGTATTTT. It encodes CASSPGLAGARDTQYF.

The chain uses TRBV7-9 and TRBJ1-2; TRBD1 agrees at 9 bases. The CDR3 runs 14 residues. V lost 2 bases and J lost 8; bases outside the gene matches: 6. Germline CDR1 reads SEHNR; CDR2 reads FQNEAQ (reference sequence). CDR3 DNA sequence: TGTGCCAGCAGCTTATCGGGACAGGGAGGCGGCTACACCTTC. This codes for CASSLSGQGGGYTF.

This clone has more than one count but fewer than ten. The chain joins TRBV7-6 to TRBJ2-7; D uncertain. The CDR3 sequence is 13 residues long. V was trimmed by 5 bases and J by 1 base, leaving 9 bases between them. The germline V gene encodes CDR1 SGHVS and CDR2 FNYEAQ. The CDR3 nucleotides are TGTGCCAGCAGCGCTCGATTGTCCTACGAGCAGTACTTC. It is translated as CASSARLSYEQYF.

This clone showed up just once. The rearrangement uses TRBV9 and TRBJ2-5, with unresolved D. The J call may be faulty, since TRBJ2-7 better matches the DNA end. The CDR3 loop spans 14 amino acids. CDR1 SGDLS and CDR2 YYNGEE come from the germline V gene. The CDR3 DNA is TGTGCCAGCAGCCCGCGCCTGAGCTCCTACGAGCAGTACTTC. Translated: CASSPRLSSYEQYF.

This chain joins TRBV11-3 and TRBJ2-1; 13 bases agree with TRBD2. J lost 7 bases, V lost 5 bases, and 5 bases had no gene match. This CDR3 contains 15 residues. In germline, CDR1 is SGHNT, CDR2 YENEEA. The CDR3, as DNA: TGTGCCAGCAGCCGACTAGCGGGAGGTCTGAATGAGCAGTTCTTC. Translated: CASSRLAGGLNEQFF.

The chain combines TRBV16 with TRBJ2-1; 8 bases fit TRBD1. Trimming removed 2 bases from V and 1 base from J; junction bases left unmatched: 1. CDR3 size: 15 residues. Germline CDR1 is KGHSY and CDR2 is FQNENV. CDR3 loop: CASSQRDRSYNEQFF. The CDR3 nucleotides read TGTGCCAGCAGCCAAAGGGACAGGTCCTACAATGAGCAGTTCTTC.

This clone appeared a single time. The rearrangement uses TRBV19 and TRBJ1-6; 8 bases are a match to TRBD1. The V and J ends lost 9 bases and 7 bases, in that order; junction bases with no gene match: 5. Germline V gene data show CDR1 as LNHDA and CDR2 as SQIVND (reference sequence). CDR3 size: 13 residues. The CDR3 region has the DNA TGTGCCAGCCAGGGGGCGAGGAATTCACCCCTCCACTTT. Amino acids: CASQGARNSPLHF.

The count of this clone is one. CDR3 bases: TGTGCCAGCAGCTTAACCCGATTAGATGAGCAGTTCTTC. Its translation: CASSLTRLDEQFF. The V gene is TRBV7-3, the J gene TRBJ2-1; D is ambiguous. The germline V and J ends were trimmed by 0 bases and 8 bases, with 8 bases remaining between them. CDR3 length equals 13 residues. The germline V gene has CDR1 SGHTA and CDR2 FQGTGA.

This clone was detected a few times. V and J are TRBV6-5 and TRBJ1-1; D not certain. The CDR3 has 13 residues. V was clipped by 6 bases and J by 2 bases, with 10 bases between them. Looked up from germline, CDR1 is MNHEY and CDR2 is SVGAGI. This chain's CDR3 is CASSTRRNTEAFF. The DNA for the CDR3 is TGTGCCAGCAGCACCCGGAGAAACACTGAAGCTTTCTTT.

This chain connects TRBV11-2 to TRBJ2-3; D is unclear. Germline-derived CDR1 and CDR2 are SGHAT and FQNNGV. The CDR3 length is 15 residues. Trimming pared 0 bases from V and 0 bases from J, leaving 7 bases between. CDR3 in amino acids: CASSLDLASTDTQYF. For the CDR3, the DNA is TGTGCCAGCAGCTTAGATCTGGCTAGCACAGATACGCAGTATTTT.